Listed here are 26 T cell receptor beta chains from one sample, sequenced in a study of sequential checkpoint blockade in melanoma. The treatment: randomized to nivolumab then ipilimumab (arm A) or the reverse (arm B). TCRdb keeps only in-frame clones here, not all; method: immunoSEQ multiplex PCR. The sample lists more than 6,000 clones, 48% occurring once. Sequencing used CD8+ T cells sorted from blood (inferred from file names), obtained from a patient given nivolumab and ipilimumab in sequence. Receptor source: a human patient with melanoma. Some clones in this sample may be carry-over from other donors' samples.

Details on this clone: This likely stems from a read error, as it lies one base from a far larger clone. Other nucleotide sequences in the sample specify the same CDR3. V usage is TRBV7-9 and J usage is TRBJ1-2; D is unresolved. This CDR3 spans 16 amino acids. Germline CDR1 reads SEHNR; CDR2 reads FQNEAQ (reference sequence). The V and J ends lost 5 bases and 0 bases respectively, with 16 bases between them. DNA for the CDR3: TGTGCCAGCAGCCAAGATAGCGGGGTTTCTAACTATGGCTACACCTTC. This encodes CASSQDSGVSNYGYTF.

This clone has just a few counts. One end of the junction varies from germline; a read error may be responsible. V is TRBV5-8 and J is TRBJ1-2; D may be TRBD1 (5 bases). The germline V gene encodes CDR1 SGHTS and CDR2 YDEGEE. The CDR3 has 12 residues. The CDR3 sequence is CASTLGLNGYTF. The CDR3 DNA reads TGTGCCAGCACCTTGGGGCTTAATGGCTACACCTTC.

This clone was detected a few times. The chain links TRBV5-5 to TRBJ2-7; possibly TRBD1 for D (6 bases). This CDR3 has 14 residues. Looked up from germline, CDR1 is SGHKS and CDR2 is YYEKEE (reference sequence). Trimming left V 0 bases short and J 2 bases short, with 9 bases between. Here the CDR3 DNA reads TGTGCCAGCAGCTTGGGCCGGACAGCCTACGAGCAGTACTTC. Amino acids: CASSLGRTAYEQYF.

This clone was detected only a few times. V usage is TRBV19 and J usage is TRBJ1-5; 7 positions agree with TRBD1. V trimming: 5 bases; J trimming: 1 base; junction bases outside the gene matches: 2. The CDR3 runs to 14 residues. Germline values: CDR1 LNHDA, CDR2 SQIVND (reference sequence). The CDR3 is CASSEDRSNQPQHF. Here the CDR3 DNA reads TGTGCCAGTAGTGAGGACAGGAGCAATCAGCCCCAGCATTTT.

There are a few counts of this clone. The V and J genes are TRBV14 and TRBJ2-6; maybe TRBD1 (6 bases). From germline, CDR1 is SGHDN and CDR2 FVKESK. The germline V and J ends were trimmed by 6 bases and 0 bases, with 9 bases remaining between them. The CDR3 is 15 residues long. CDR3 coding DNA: TGTGCCAGCAGGCAGACAGGCTCTGGGGCCAACGTCCTGACTTTC. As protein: CASRQTGSGANVLTF.

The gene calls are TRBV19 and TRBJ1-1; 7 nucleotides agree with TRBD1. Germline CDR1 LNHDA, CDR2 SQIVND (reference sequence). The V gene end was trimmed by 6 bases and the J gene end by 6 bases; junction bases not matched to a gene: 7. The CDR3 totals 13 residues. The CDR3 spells CASSHTQGSEAFF. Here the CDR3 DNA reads TGTGCCAGTAGCCATACACAGGGGTCTGAAGCTTTCTTT.

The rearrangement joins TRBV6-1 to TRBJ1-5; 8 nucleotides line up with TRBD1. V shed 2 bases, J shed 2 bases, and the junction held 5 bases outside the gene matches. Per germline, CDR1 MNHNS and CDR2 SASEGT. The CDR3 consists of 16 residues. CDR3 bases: TGTGCCAGCAGTGAATGGGGGGGACAGGGCAATCAGCCCCAGCATTTT. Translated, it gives CASSEWGGQGNQPQHF.

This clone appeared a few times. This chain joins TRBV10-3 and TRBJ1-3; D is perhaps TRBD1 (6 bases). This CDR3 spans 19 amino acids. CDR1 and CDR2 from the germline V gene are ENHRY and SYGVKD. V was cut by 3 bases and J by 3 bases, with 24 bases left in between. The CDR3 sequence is CAISEEGGGGQGIGNTIYF. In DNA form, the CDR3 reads TGTGCCATCAGTGAAGAAGGTGGGGGGGGCCAGGGCATTGGAAACACCATATATTTT.

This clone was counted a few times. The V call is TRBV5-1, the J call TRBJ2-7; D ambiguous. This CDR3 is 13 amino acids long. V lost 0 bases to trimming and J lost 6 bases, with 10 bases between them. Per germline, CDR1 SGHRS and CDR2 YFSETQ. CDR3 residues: CASSLGYGPEQYF. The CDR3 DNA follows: TGCGCCAGCAGCTTGGGATATGGGCCCGAGCAGTACTTC.

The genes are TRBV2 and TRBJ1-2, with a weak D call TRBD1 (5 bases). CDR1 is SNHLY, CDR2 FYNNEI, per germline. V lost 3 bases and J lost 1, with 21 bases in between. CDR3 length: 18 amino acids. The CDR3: CASSDKGRGGVINYGYTF. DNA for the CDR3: TGTGCCAGCAGTGATAAGGGCAGAGGAGGGGTTATTAACTATGGCTACACCTTC.

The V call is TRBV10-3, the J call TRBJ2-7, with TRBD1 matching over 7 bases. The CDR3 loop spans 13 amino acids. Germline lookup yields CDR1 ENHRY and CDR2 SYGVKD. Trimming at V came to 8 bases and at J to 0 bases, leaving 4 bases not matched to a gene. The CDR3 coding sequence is TGTGCCATCGGACAGGTAGCCTCCTACGAGCAGTACTTC. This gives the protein CAIGQVASYEQYF.

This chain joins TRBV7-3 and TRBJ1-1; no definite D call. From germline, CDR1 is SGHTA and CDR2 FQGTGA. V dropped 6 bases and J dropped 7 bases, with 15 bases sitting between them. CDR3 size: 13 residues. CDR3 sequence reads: CASSHGGSDEAFF. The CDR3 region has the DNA TGTGCCAGCAGTCACGGCGGCTCTGATGAAGCTTTCTTT.

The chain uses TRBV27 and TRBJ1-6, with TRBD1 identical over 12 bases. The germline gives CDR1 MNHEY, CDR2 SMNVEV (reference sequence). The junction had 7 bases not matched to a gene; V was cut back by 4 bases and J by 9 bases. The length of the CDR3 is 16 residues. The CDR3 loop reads CASSSPGQGAVSPLHF. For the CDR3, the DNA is TGTGCCAGCAGTTCACCGGGACAGGGGGCTGTTTCACCCCTCCACTTT.

In DNA form, the CDR3 reads TGTGCCAGCAGCATCAACAGGGGGCTCTACGAGCAGTACTTC. It translates to CASSINRGLYEQYF. The V and J genes are TRBV11-2 and TRBJ2-7; 9 nucleotides agree with TRBD1. Germline assignment: CDR1 SGHAT and CDR2 FQNNGV. V trimming: 5 bases; J trimming: 3 bases; junction bases outside the gene matches: 5. This CDR3 has 14 residues. Full variable domain (remainder filled in from reference TRBV11-2 and TRBJ2-7): EAGVAQSPRYKIIEKRQSVAFWCNPISGHATLYWYQQILGQGPKLLIQFQNNGVVDDSQLPKDRFSAERLKGVDSTLKIQPAKLEDSAVYLCASSINRGLYEQYFGPGTRLTVT.

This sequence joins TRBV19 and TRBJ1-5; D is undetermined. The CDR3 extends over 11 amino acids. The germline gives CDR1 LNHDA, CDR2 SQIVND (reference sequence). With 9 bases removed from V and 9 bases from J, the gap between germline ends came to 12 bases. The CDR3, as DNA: TGTGCCAGCGGTTCTCTCCCGCCCCAGCATTTT. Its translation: CASGSLPPQHF.

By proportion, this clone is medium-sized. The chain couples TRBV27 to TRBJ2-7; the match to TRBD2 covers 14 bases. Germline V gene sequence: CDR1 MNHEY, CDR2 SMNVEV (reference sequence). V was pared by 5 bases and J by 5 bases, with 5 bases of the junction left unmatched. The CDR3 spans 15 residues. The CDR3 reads CASSVTSGGADEQYF. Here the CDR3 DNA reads TGTGCCAGCAGTGTGACTAGCGGGGGGGCCGACGAGCAGTACTTC.

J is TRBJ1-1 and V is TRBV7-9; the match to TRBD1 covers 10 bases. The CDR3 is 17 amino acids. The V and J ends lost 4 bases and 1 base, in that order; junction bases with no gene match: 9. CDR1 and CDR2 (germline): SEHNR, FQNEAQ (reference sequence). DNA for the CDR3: TGTGCCAGCAGCTGGCCCGGGACAGGGGCGGCGAACACTGAAGCTTTCTTT. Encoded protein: CASSWPGTGAANTEAFF.

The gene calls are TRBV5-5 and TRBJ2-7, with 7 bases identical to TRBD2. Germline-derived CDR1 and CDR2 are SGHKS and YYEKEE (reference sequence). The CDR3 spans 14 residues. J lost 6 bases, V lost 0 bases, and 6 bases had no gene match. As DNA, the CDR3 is TGTGCCAGCAGCTTGGGGGGAGGGGACGTCGAGCAGTACTTC. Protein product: CASSLGGGDVEQYF.

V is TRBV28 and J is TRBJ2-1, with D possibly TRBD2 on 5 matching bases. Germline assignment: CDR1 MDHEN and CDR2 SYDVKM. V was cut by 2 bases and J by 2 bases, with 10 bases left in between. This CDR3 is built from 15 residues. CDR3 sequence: CASSLVRETYNEQFF. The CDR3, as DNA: TGTGCCAGCAGTTTAGTACGGGAAACCTACAATGAGCAGTTCTTC.

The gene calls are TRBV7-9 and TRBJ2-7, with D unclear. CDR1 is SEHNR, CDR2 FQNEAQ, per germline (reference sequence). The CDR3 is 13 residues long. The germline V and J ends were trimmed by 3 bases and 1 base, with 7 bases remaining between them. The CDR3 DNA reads TGTGCCAGCAGCTTGCCGGGTTCCTACGAGCAGTACTTC. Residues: CASSLPGSYEQYF.

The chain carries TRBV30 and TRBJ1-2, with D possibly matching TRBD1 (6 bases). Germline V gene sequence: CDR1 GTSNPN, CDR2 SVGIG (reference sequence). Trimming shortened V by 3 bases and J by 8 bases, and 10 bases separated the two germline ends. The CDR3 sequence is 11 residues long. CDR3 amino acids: CAWRRGLGYTF. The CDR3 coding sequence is TGTGCCTGGAGGAGGGGGTTAGGCTACACCTTC.

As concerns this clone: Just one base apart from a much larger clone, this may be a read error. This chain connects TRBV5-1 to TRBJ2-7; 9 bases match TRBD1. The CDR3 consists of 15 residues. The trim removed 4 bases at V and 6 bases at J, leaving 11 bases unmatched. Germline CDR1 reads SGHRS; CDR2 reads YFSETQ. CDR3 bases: TGCGCCAGCAGCCCCGACAGGGGGAACGCCTTCGAGCAGTACTTC. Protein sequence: CASSPDRGNAFEQYF.

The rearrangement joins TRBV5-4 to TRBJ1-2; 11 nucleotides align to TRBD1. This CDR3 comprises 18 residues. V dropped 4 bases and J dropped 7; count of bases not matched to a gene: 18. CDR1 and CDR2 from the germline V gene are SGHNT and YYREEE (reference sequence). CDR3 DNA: TGTGCCAGCAGCCTTGTCGTCGGACAGGGGGCTCCGAGGGGTGGCTACACCTTC. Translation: CASSLVVGQGAPRGGYTF.

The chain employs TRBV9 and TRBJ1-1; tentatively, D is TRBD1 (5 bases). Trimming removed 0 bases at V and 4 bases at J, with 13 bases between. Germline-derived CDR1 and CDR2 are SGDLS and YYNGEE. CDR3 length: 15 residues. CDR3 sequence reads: CASSVDGREATEAFF. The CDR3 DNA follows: TGTGCCAGCAGCGTAGATGGCAGGGAGGCCACTGAAGCTTTCTTT.

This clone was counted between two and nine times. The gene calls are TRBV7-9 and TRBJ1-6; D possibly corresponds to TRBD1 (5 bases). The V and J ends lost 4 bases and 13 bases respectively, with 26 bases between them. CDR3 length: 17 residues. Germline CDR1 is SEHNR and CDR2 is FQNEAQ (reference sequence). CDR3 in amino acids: CASSYDSTDPVRGPLHF. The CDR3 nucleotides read TGTGCCAGCAGCTACGACAGTACGGACCCAGTAAGAGGCCCCCTCCACTTT.

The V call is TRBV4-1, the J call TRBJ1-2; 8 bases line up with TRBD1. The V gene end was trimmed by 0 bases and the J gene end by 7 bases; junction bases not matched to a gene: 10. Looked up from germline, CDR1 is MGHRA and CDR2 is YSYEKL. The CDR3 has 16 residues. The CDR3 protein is CASSQEQGGFQSGYTF. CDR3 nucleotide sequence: TGCGCCAGCAGCCAAGAACAGGGGGGTTTTCAGAGTGGCTACACCTTC.